In its sample, the clone carrying this T cell receptor (beta chain) was seen many times. Its antigen is not identified. The CDR3 is made up of 13 amino acids. The junction had 3 bases not matched to a gene; V was cut back by 6 bases and J by 5 bases. RNA transcripts yielded amplified TCR beta CDR3 regions. Following a first-round RT-PCR that used HTBI primers, a second-round multiplex PCR was carried out. TCRdb reprocessed the multiplex PCR reads with MiXCR, giving one entry per CDR3 protein. The data show about 370,000 distinct CDR3 sequences, about a sixth seen once. The data derive from a study of Graves' ophthalmopathy and Graves' hyperthyroidism. Notes on the study in general: For separating ophthalmopathy from stable hyperthyroidism, a 13-signature model gave under 90% sensitivity and roughly 77% specificity.

Hyperthyroidism was classified as stable if no ophthalmopathy occurred within 18 months of follow-up. The chain recombines TRBV12-3 or TRBV12-4 with TRBJ1-5, with 8 bases identical to TRBD1. Sequenced sample: peripheral blood. The receptor was isolated from an adult woman with stable Graves' hyperthyroidism. The CDR3 region is CASRGTGHQPQHF. In nucleotides, the CDR3 is TGTGCCAGCAGGGGGACAGGACATCAGCCCCAGCATTTT.